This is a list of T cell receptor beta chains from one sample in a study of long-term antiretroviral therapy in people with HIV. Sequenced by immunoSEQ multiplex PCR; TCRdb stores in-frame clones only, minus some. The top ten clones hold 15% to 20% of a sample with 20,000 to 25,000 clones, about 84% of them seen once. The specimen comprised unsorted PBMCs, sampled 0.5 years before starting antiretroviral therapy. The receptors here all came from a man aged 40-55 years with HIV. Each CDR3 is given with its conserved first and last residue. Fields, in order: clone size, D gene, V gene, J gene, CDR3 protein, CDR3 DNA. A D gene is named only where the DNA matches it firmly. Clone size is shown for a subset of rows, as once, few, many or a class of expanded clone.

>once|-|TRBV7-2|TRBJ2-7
CASSFRSQGGFYEQYF
TGTGCCAGCAGTTTTAGATCACAGGGCGGATTCTACGAGCAGTACTTC
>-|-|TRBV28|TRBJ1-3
CASTGSGNTIYF
TGTGCCAGCACCGGCTCTGGAAACACCATATATTTT
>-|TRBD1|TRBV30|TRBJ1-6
CAWSEGRGWGPLHF
TGTGCCTGGAGTGAAGGCAGGGGGTGGGGACCCCTCCACTTT
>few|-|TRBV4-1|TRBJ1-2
CASSQDQRGNYGYTF
TGCGCCAGCAGCCAAGATCAACGAGGGAACTATGGCTACACCTTC
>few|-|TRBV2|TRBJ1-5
CASSETGQNQPQHF
TGTGCCAGCAGTGAAACGGGCCAGAATCAGCCCCAGCATTTT
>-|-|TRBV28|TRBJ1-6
CAIKDAHNSPLHF
TGTGCCATAAAGGACGCCCATAATTCACCCCTCCACTTT
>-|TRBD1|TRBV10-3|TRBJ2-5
CAISDDVAGGRRAETQYF
TGTGCCATCAGTGACGACGTGGCAGGGGGCAGGAGGGCGGAGACCCAGTACTTC
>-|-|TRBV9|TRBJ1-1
CASSLTSQGWGTEAFF
TGTGCCAGCAGCTTGACGTCACAGGGTTGGGGCACTGAAGCTTTCTTT
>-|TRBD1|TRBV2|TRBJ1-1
CASSSGGPNTEAFF
TGTGCCAGCTCCTCAGGGGGCCCGAACACTGAAGCTTTCTTT
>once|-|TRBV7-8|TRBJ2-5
CASSARIGFETQYF
TGTGCCAGCAGCGCGAGGATAGGGTTTGAGACCCAGTACTTC
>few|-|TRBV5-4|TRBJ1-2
CASSSPQATNYGYTF
TGTGCCAGCAGCTCCCCCCAGGCAACTAACTATGGCTACACCTTC
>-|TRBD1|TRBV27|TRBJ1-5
CASSPLGTVGPQHF
TGTGCCAGCAGTCCCCTAGGGACAGTTGGGCCCCAGCATTTT
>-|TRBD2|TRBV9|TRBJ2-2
CASSVSGGLTGELFF
TGTGCCAGCAGCGTTAGCGGGGGCCTTACCGGGGAGCTGTTTTTT
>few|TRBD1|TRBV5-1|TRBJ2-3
CASSPPGGTGEADTQYF
TGCGCCAGCAGCCCGCCGGGGGGGACAGGGGAAGCAGATACGCAGTATTTT
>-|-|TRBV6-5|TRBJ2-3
CASRYQPRADTQYF
TGTGCCAGCAGATACCAACCCAGGGCAGATACGCAGTATTTT
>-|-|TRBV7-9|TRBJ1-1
CASSFRGEAFF
TGTGCCAGCAGCTTTAGAGGTGAAGCTTTCTTT
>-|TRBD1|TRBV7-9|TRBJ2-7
CASSTRTGYEQYF
TGTGCCAGCAGCACCCGGACAGGCTACGAGCAGTACTTC
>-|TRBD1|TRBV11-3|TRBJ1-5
CASSSPKRQGDQPQHF
TGTGCCAGCAGTTCTCCAAAACGACAGGGAGACCAGCCCCAGCATTTT
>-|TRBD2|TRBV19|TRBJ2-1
CASSISSGGAGEQFF
TGTGCCAGTAGTATATCTAGCGGGGGGGCCGGTGAGCAGTTCTTC
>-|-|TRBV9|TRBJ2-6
CASSSPGRQSLQSGANVLTF
TGTGCCAGCAGCTCCCCCGGGAGACAGTCCCTTCAGTCTGGGGCCAACGTCCTGACTTTC
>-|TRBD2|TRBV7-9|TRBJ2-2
CASSFGGSSTGELFF
TGTGCCAGCAGCTTCGGGGGGTCGAGTACCGGGGAGCTGTTTTTT
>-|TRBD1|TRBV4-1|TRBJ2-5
CASSPLIQGETQYF
TGCGCCAGCAGCCCACTCATACAGGGGGAGACCCAGTACTTC
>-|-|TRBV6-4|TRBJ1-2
CASTSGYTF
TGTGCCAGCACCAGTGGCTACACCTTC
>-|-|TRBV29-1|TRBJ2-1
CSSHPATAYSYNEQFF
TGCAGTTCTCACCCGGCGACAGCGTACTCCTACAATGAGCAGTTCTTC
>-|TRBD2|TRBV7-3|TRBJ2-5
CASSLVGGTSGQETQYF
TGTGCCAGCAGCTTAGTCGGAGGGACTAGCGGACAAGAGACCCAGTACTTC
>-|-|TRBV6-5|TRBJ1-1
CASRRGGNTEAFF
TGTGCCAGCAGGAGGGGGGGGAACACTGAAGCTTTCTTT
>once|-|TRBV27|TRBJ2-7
CASSLIPPREQYF
TGTGCCAGCAGTCTCATCCCGCCCCGGGAGCAGTACTTC
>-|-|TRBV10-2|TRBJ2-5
CASNTVGQQETQYF
TGCGCCAGCAATACCGTCGGACAGCAAGAGACCCAGTACTTC
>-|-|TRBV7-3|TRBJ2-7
CASSLTRVGEQYF
TGTGCCAGCAGCTTAACCAGGGTAGGCGAGCAGTACTTC
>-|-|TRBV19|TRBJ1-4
CASTQGGGKREKLFF
TGTGCCAGTACCCAAGGAGGGGGGAAAAGGGAAAAACTGTTTTTT
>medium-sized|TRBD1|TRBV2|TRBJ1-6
CASSGTDYNSPLHF
TGTGCCAGCAGCGGGACAGATTATAATTCACCCCTCCACTTT
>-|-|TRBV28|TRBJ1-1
CASTQNTEAFF
TGTGCCAGCACTCAGAACACTGAAGCTTTCTTT
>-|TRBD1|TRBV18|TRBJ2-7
CASSPGQLTLSYEQYF
TGTGCCAGCTCACCGGGACAGTTAACCCTCTCCTACGAGCAGTACTTC
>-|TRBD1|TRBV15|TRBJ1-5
CATSRDDRGNQPQHF
TGTGCCACTAGCAGGGACGACAGGGGAAATCAGCCCCAGCATTTT
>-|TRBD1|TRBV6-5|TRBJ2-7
CASSYGQGTYEQYF
TGTGCCAGCAGTTACGGACAGGGGACCTACGAGCAGTACTTC
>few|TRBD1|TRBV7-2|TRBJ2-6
CASSGWTGAVREGANVLTF
TGTGCCAGCAGCGGCTGGACAGGGGCTGTTAGGGAAGGGGCCAACGTCCTGACTTTC
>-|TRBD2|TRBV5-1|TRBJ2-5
CASSLEGSGFQETQYF
TGCGCCAGCAGCTTGGAGGGTAGCGGGTTCCAAGAGACCCAGTACTTC
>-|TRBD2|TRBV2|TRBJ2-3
CASSGPGLAGRRGTDTQYF
TGTGCCAGCAGTGGGCCGGGACTAGCGGGGAGACGGGGCACAGATACGCAGTATTTT
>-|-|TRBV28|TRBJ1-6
CASSRNGIGYNSPLHF
TGTGCCAGCAGTAGGAACGGGATAGGCTATAATTCACCCCTCCACTTT
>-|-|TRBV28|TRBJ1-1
CASKERIAFF
TGTGCCAGCAAAGAGCGGATAGCTTTCTTT
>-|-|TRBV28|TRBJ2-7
CASSFGLGSLGSYEQYF
TGTGCCAGCAGTTTCGGGTTAGGCAGTCTGGGCTCCTACGAGCAGTACTTC
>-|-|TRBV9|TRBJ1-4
CASSVGLASNEKLFF
TGTGCCAGCAGCGTGGGCCTTGCGTCCAATGAAAAACTGTTTTTT
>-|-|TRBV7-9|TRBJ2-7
CASSFEGGFRTDEQYF
TGTGCCAGCAGCTTCGAGGGGGGCTTCCGTACTGACGAGCAGTACTTC
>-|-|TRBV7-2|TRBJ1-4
CASSLRGLSNEKLFF
TGTGCCAGTAGCTTAAGGGGCCTCTCTAATGAAAAACTGTTTTTT
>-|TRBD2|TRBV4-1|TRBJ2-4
CASSRVPSGGDIQYF
TGCGCCAGCAGCCGAGTCCCTAGCGGGGGGGACATTCAGTACTTC
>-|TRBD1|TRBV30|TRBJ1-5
CAWSPGDRQTQPQHF
TGTGCCTGGAGTCCGGGGGACAGACAGACGCAGCCCCAGCATTTT
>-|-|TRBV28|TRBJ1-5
CASSTNRNNQPQHF
TGTGCCAGCAGTACAAACAGAAACAATCAGCCCCAGCATTTT